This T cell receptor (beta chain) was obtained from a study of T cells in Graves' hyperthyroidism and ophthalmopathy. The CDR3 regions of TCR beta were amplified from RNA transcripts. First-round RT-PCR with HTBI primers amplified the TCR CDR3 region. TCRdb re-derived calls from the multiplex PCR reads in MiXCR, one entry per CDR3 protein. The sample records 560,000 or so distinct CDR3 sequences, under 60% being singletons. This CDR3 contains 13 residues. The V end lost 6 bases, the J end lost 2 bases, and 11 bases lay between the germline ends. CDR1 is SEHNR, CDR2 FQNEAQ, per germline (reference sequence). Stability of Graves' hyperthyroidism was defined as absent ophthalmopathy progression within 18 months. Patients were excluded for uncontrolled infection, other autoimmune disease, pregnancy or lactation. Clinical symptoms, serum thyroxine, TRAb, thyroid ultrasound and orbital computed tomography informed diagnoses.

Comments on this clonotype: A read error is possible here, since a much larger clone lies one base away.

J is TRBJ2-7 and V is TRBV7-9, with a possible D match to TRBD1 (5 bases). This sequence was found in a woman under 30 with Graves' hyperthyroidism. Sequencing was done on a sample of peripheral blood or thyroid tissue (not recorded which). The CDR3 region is CASSPGIAYEQYF. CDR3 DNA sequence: TGTGCCAGCAGTCCAGGGATTGCCTACGAGCAGTACTTC.